This T cell receptor (beta chain) was identified during a study of blood T cell repertoires in COVID-19 (dated by TCRdb to 2020 to 2021). In the study overall: Samples covering the acute and convalescent phases of COVID-19 were provided by collaborators in the United States, Italy and Spain. The samples were drawn from the first 160 participants of the ongoing ImmuneRACE study and from 1,200 or so subjects provided by 6 global collaborators. A freely available public database, intended as a resource for researchers studying the immune response to SARS-CoV-2, is where the repertoires were released. Where available, HLA class I and class II types were taken from metadata supplied by the sample provider and were not determined by assay-based typing. Deeply sampled blood TCRbeta repertoires from subjects exposed to, actively infected with, or recovered from COVID-19 were included in the dataset. The prospective study material was composed of cDNA or gDNA derived from T cells, B-cell-depleted T cells, or PBMCs. A de-identified subject ID, COVID-19 status, age in years and sex were almost always included in the sample metadata. What the work shows at the level of the full study, not this receptor alone: The quantity of clinical and demographic metadata differed by source and by participant and was supplied without curation.

The collaborating institutions used their own protocols to collect whole blood in K2EDTA tubes. For TCRbeta analysis, collaborators shipped samples as frozen whole blood, isolated PBMCs, or DNA extracted from either of those sample types. CDR1 LGHDT and CDR2 YNNKEL are derived from the germline V gene (reference sequence). CDR3 length: 16 amino acids, cysteine to phenylalanine. The DNA shown is the 48-base CDR3, in frame from base 1. The germline V and J ends show losses of 5 bases and 6 bases respectively, and no gene match explains 7 bases of the junction. As to this clone: What this receptor recognizes is not known. Base quality data are lacking; no much larger clone is found one base away.

TCRbeta CDR3 regions were amplified from genomic DNA using the immunoSEQ Assay, a bias-controlled multiplex PCR. Turning to the authors' computational methods: Within the assay, amplification of reference gene primers was used to estimate how many nucleated cells each sample contained. Sequence reads were collapsed and filtered to measure the absolute abundance of every unique TCRbeta CDR3 rearrangement. For each sample, productive Simpson clonality was calculated as the square root of Simpson's diversity index over productive rearrangements. In TCRdb, the immuneACCESS table is reduced to in-frame sequences with V and J assigned. These tables do not hold every clone; where another copy was compared, an unresolved V gene accounts for under half, and the others remain unexplained. V, J and clone size were drawn from that table, and D and trimming were deduced from the DNA. The sample has 35,000 or so clones on record, roughly 90% of them singletons. Around two fifths of the sample is held by the ten biggest clonotypes.

Material: peripheral blood. The source is a man in his 60s with active or convalescent COVID-19. The chain links TRBV3-1 (or the pseudogene TRBV3-2) with TRBJ2-3; TRBD2 matches 14 bases in the middle. This receptor carries the CDR3 CASSSRTSGGRDTQYF. The bases are TGTGCCAGCAGCTCCCGGACTAGCGGGGGGAGGGATACGCAGTATTTT.